This TCR beta chain originates from a study of shared T cell receptors in the human thymus (dated by TCRdb to the early 2020s). Study-level background: The study examined how the human thymus generates shared, self-reactive T-cell receptor alpha chains.

Preparation of the library involved the immunoSEQ multiplex PCR assay. Sourced from immuneACCESS, this table was stored by TCRdb with only in-frame sequences that have V and J called. A share of the clones is absent; for the studies checked, an unresolved V gene accounts for under half, and the remainder has no known explanation. The sample table holds hundreds of thousands of clones, of which 70% to 80% were seen once. The ten largest clones capture more than 0.01% of the sample. Comments on this clone: Its antigen is currently not known. There are no base qualities to consult, and no much larger clone falls within one base.

These sequences were also reported in another study, on human thymus T cells. As the second publication notes: Donors were immunologically healthy infants undergoing open corrective cardiac surgery for congenital heart defects in Finland. Thymus tissue was collected as surgical resects that were removed during corrective cardiac surgery. Biased V and J gene segment usage appeared to be present in both thymic and peripheral blood repertoires. The related research found that thymic TCR repertoires overlapped highly between unrelated individuals. TCR alpha and beta repertoires from roughly eight infant thymus samples and a few related peripheral blood samples were characterized in the study. The cohort included six male and a couple of female infants, with donor ages spanning 7 to 244 days. Thymocytes were released mechanically from tissue and stored at -70 °C as pellets of about 9-32 million cells. A QIAsymphony instrument was used to extract genomic DNA from frozen cell pellets. Using the immunoSEQ multiplex PCR assay, the TCRB and TCRAD loci were amplified from a standardized quantity of quality-controlled genomic DNA. The amplicons spanned the V(D)J region and were long enough to cover the CDR3 and allow V and J genes to be identified. Amplicon sequencing was performed on an Illumina platform through the commercial immunoSEQ service. Corrections for primer bias and sequencing errors followed previously described methods, while TCRAD and TCRB definitions were based on the IMGT database. Analysis of the repertoires was done with immunoSEQ Analyzer 3.0 and VDJTools and included basic statistics, V/J segment usage, diversity estimates, rarefaction and pairwise overlap. Diversity was estimated with Chao1, ChaoE, Efron-Thisted, Shannon and inverse Simpson indices, and also on datasets down-sampled to the smallest sample. Repertoire overlap was assessed by strict matching of CDR3 nucleotide sequence, V gene and J gene, and clustering was done by Jaccard-based multidimensional scaling. On average, thymus samples gave 800,000 or so unique TCRB clonotypes, whereas blood samples gave around 84,000.

The specimen sequenced was thymocytes. This receptor was obtained from a boy under two years old with a congenital heart defect. Donor details come from another sample of the same person, matched by shared clones.

Read as DNA, the sequence is TGTGCCAGCAGCTTAGATCGGGGCTACGAGCAGTACTTC. This sequence encodes CASSLDRGYEQYF. This receptor chain uses TRBV11-2 and TRBJ2-7; TRBD2 is a possible D gene, resting on 5 matching bases. Reading the germline V gene gives CDR1 SGHAT and CDR2 FQNNGV. From cysteine to phenylalanine, the CDR3 is 13 amino acids long. Left in the record is the CDR3 DNA by itself, 39 bases read in frame from the first base. The trim is 0 bases for V and 3 bases for J, with a gap of 6 bases between the germline ends.